Only one count was recorded for the clone carrying this TCR beta chain. These data originate in a study of T-cell memory formation after mild COVID-19. Using its own MiXCR run on the 5' RACE reads, TCRdb lists one record per CDR3 protein. Among roughly 48,000 distinct CDR3 sequences listed, 25% to 30% were seen once. This CDR3 is 13 amino acids long. From germline, CDR1 is SQVTM and CDR2 ANQGSEA. The trim removed 3 bases at V and 3 bases at J, leaving 4 bases unmatched. This chain uses TRBV29-1 with TRBJ2-7; 8 positions match TRBD1. Sequenced sample: PBMCs or a T cell subset sorted from them (not recorded which). The origin of this receptor is a man aged 18 to 29 who had mild COVID-19 (a few samples of this study predate the infection). Cell type and time point are not known. CDR3 loop: CSVDQTGDYEQYF. CDR3 coding DNA: TGCAGCGTTGATCAGACAGGGGACTACGAGCAGTACTTC.